Below are 4 T cell receptor beta chains sequenced from a single sample in a study of cytomegalovirus exposure and HLA in healthy donors. Primers: 60 Vbeta forward and 13 Jbeta reverse. Some clones are missing from TCRdb's copy, which holds only in-frame ones; the method was immunoSEQ multiplex PCR. This table has about 150,000 clones, 64% appearing once. Sequenced input: PBMCs. Receptors originate from a woman aged 25 to 39 in good health and CMV-seropositive.

The chain recombines TRBV5-1 with TRBJ2-6; tentatively, D is TRBD1 (5 bases). The V gene's germline CDR1 is SGHRS and CDR2 YFSETQ. V lost 0 bases and J 1 base, leaving 8 bases between the germline ends. The CDR3 extends over 16 amino acids. The CDR3 region is CASSLAAGSGANVLTF. The CDR3 DNA sequence: TGCGCCAGCAGCTTGGCGGCAGGGTCTGGGGCCAACGTCCTGACTTTC. Full variable domain (rest looked up from reference TRBV5-1 and TRBJ2-6): KAGVTQTPRYLIKTRGQQVTLSCSPISGHRSVSWYQQTPGQGLQFLFEYFSETQRNKGNFPGRFSGRQFSNSRSEMNVSTLELGDSALYLCASSLAAGSGANVLTFGAGSRLTVL.

The rearrangement links TRBV4-2 to TRBJ1-4; D might be TRBD1 (6 bases). V gave up 4 bases and J gave up 5 bases, with 14 bases separating them. CDR3 size: 15 residues. The germline V gene has CDR1 LGHNA and CDR2 YNFKEQ. CDR3 amino acids: CASSRQTGPNEKLFF. The CDR3, as DNA: TGTGCCAGCAGCCGACAGACAGGCCCCAATGAAAAACTGTTTTTT.

V and J are TRBV6-6 and TRBJ2-4, with D maybe TRBD2 (6 bases). Between the trimmed V and J ends, which lost 2 bases and 7 bases, there was a span of 18 bases. The CDR3 has 16 amino acids. Per the germline V gene, CDR1 is MNHNY and CDR2 is SVGAGI (reference sequence). The DNA for the CDR3 is TGTGCCAGCAGTTACACTACGGGAGTGGTTGTGAACATTCAGTACTTC. Its protein is CASSYTTGVVVNIQYF.

V and J are TRBV27 and TRBJ2-7; 9 bases agree with TRBD1. CDR1 and CDR2 (germline): MNHEY, SMNVEV (reference sequence). V was clipped by 4 bases and J by 3 bases; unmatched bases: 4. CDR3 length: 14 residues. CDR3: CASSSGQGLYEQYF. For the CDR3, the DNA is TGTGCCAGCAGTTCGGGACAGGGCCTCTACGAGCAGTACTTC.